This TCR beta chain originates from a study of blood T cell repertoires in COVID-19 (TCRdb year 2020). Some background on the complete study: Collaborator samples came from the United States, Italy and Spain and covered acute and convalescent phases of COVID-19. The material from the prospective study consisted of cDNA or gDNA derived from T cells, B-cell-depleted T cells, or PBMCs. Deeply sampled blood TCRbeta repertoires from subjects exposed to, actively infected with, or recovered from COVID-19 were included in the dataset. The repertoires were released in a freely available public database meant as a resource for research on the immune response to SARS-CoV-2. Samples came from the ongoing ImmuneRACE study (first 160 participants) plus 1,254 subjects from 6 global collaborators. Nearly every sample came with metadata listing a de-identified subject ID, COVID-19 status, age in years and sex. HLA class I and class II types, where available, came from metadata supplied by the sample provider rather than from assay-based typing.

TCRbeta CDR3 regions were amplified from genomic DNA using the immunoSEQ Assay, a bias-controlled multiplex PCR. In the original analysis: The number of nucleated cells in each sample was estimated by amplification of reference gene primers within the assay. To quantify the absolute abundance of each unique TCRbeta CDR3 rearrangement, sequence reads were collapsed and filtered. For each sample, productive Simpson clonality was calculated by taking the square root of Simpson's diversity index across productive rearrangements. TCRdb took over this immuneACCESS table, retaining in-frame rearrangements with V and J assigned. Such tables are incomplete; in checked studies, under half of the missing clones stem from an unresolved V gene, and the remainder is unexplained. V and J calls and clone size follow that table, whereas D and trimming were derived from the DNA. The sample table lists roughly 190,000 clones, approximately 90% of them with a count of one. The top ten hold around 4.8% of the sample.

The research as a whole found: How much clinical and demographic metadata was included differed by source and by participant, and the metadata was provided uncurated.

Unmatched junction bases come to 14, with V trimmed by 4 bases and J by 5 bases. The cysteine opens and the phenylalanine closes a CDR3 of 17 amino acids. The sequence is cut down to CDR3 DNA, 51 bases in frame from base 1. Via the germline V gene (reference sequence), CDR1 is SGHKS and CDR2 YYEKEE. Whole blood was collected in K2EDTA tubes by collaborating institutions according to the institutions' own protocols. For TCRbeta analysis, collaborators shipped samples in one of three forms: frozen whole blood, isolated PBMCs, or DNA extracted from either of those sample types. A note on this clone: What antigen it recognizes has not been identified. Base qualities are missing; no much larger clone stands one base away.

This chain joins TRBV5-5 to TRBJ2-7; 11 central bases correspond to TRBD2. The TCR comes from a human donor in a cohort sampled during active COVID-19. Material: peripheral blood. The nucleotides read TGTGCCAGCAGCGGCAGTGTCCTAGCGGGGGGAGGGGACGAGCAGTACTTC. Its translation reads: CASSGSVLAGGGDEQYF.